This record concerns one T cell receptor (beta chain) sequence. What it binds is not known. Here the CDR3 omits its conserved ending phenylalanine or tryptophan, so a read error is the likely source. It is unclear where the CDR3 begins or ends on the DNA, so no DNA is shown, and the CDR3 is as TCRdb lists it. Profiles of TCR beta VDJ and CDR3 were generated from a genomic DNA template. TCRdb reanalysed the reads using MiXCR and keeps one entry per CDR3 protein. The sample shows roughly 250,000 distinct CDR3 sequences, 70% to 85% of them seen only once. The data were obtained in a study of CD8+CD57+ T cells in acquired aplastic anemia. The V gene's germline CDR1 is SEHNR and CDR2 FQNEAQ (reference sequence). The CDR3 has 13 residues if both end residues are counted. Study results and limitations: Patients and controls shared some 30 CD8+ CDR3 sequences.

Before being chosen for sequencing, patients had shown CD8+CD57+ cell expansion by flow cytometry. Every one of the patients had aplastic anemia (severe, acquired). No therapy had been given to the patients at the time of blood sampling. The TCR comes from a human donor with aplastic anemia. The sequenced sample was sorted CD4+, CD8+, or CD8+CD57+ T cells (not recorded which) from PBMCs. The chain employs TRBV7-9 and TRBJ2-3; the table's D call of TRBD1 was not tested on the DNA. The CDR3 protein is CASSSTGTHYEQY.